This T cell receptor beta chain emerged from a study of neurological immune-mediated disorders. Study outcomes and limitations: Whereas HTLV-1-associated myelopathy showed the most TCR clonal expansion, multiple sclerosis showed the least, with levels below those of healthy controls.

cDNA was made by 5'RACE with 10-nucleotide random UMIs. Every sequencing run generated in excess of 160 million TCR-beta sequences. These sequences covered 15-18 subjects. TCRdb fed the 5' RACE reads into MiXCR, producing one record per CDR3 protein. The table has under 45,000 distinct CDR3 sequences, approximately 12% seen once. The CDR3 consists of 14 residues. The germline V and J ends were trimmed by 6 bases and 0 bases, with 12 bases remaining between them. Concerning this clonotype itself: Its specificity is unknown.

This clonotype was sampled from a female donor in good health. Specimen: PBMCs. The V and J genes are TRBV12-3 or TRBV12-4 and TRBJ2-7; weak D call: TRBD1 (6 bases). CDR3 sequence reads: CASSLDRHSYEQYF. As DNA, the CDR3 is TGTGCCAGCAGCCTGGACAGACACTCCTACGAGCAGTACTTC.